The 23 T cell receptor beta chains below were found in one sample sequenced in a study of blood T cells in healthy people across ages. A J-beta primer mix and a sample-barcoded 5' primer were used in a second PCR of about 7 to 12 cycles. Each CDR3 protein gets one entry after TCRdb re-called the 5' RACE reads with MiXCR. The table includes more than 800,000 distinct CDR3 sequences, more than 25% detected once. Input material: blood. These receptors all come from a woman of 80 years or more in good health.

As regards this clonotype: The junction differs from germline at one of its ends, possibly a read error. The V call is TRBV12-3 or TRBV12-4, the J call TRBJ2-5; no firm D call. The CDR3 is 14 residues long. CDR3 residues: CTSAWRRSWNEQYF. CDR3 coding DNA: TGTACCAGCGCTTGGCGCCGGTCGTGGAATGAGCAGTACTTC.

This clonotype was recorded many times. The rearrangement joins TRBV15 to TRBJ1-1; a possible D gene is TRBD1 (6 bases). Deletions cut 4 bases from V and 0 bases from J, with 9 bases between. CDR3 size: 14 residues. Per germline, CDR1 LNHNV and CDR2 YYDKDF (reference sequence). The CDR3 DNA reads as TGTGCCACCAGCATAGGACAGTTGAACACTGAAGCTTTCTTT. Translating gives CATSIGQLNTEAFF. The whole variable domain, filled in from reference TRBV15 and TRBJ1-1, reads DAMVIQNPRYQVTQFGKPVTLSCSQTLNHNVMYWYQQKSSQAPKLLFHYYDKDFNNEADTPDNFQSRRPNTSFCFLDIRSPGLGDTAMYLCATSIGQLNTEAFFGQGTRLTVV.

Worth noting for this clonotype: A read error may be the cause here, since a much bigger clone is one base away. The chain has TRBV20-1 and TRBJ2-5; D is perhaps TRBD1 (6 bases). The CDR3 has 11 amino acids. Per germline, CDR1 DFQATT and CDR2 SNEGSKA (reference sequence). The germline V and J ends were trimmed by 4 bases and 13 bases, with 16 bases remaining between them. The DNA of the CDR3 is TGCAGTGCTATAACCGGGACACTCCCGTACTTC. It is translated as CSAITGTLPYF.

This clonotype was counted between two and nine times. A much larger clone is a single base away; this may be a read error. The V gene is TRBV12-3 or TRBV12-4, the J gene TRBJ2-3, with D possibly matching TRBD2 (7 bases). The CDR3 contains 14 residues. CDR3 bases: TGTGCCAGCAGTGGAGGGGGGGGCACAGATGCGCAGTATTTT. It specifies CASSGGGGTDAQYF.

The chain recombines TRBV5-4 with TRBJ2-3; D is ambiguous. CDR1 SGHNT and CDR2 YYREEE come from the germline V gene (reference sequence). The CDR3 contains 14 residues. Trimming removed 7 bases at V and 4 bases at J, with 16 bases between. CDR3 amino acids: CASGTPLESDTQYF. Here the CDR3 DNA reads TGTGCCAGCGGTACTCCATTGGAGTCAGATACGCAGTATTTT.

This clonotype was counted between two and nine times. Just one base apart from a much larger clone, this may be a read error. This chain connects TRBV6-5 to TRBJ2-6; D possibly uses TRBD1 or TRBD2 (5 bases each). This CDR3 region has 18 residues. CDR1 and CDR2 (germline): MNHEY, SVGAGI. V was trimmed by 2 bases and J by 0 bases, leaving 14 bases between them. The CDR3 region has the DNA TGTGCCAGCAGTTACCCCGGGACGGTAAACTCTGGGGCCAACGTCCTGACTTTC. This encodes CASSYPGTVNSGANVLTF.

The rearrangement joins TRBV7-2 to TRBJ2-5; no definite D call. The DNA matches TRBJ2-7 better at its end, which makes the J call doubtful. The germline CDR1 and CDR2 sequences are SGHTA and FQGNSA. This CDR3 is built from 11 residues. The chain's CDR3 is CASSAAIEQYF. The CDR3 nucleotides read TGTGCCAGCAGCGCGGCGATCGAGCAGTACTTC.

This clonotype was seen ten or more times. The chain uses TRBV7-9 and TRBJ1-2, with TRBD1 matching 8 bases. Germline V gene data show CDR1 as SEHNR and CDR2 as FQNEAQ (reference sequence). This CDR3 is built from 14 residues. J was trimmed by 6 bases and V by 4 bases; bases with no gene match: 7. CDR3 in amino acids: CASSSDRGRDGYTF. As DNA, the CDR3 is TGTGCCAGCAGCTCCGACAGGGGAAGGGATGGCTACACCTTC.

V is TRBV7-2 and J is TRBJ1-5; D might be TRBD1 (6 bases). V lost 5 bases, J lost 4 bases, and 18 bases lay in between. CDR1 and CDR2 (germline): SGHTA, FQGNSA. The CDR3 loop spans 16 amino acids. For the CDR3, the DNA is TGTGCCAGCAGCGCCCGTACAGGGTTTGGTAATCAGCCCCAGCATTTT. It translates to CASSARTGFGNQPQHF.

This clonotype was seen a few times. This rearrangement joins TRBV11-2 to TRBJ2-7, with no clear D. Germline V gene data show CDR1 as SGHAT and CDR2 as FQNNGV. Trimming pared 5 bases from V and 4 bases from J, leaving 9 bases between. This CDR3 spans 12 amino acids. The CDR3 DNA sequence: TGTGCCAGCAGCCAATACAGATACGAGCAGTACTTC. Amino acid sequence: CASSQYRYEQYF.

For this clonotype: A single base separates this from a much larger clone, so it may be a read error. This chain links TRBV5-1 with TRBJ1-2; possible D gene TRBD1, 5 bases. The CDR3 spans 14 residues. Germline V gene data show CDR1 as SGHRS and CDR2 as YFSETQ. CDR3: CASTLDGGNYGHTF. CDR3 bases: TGCGCCAGCACCCTGGACGGGGGTAACTATGGCCACACCTTC.

The rearrangement joins TRBV30 to TRBJ1-2; unclear D gene. Trimming left V 3 bases short and J 4 bases short, with 15 bases between. Germline values: CDR1 GTSNPN, CDR2 SVGIG (reference sequence). The CDR3 totals 14 residues. The chain's CDR3 is CAWRRAVGIYGYTF. The CDR3, as DNA: TGTGCCTGGAGGAGGGCAGTCGGAATCTATGGCTACACCTTC.

This clonotype has a count of ten or more. The CDR3: CASSLQGGPDEQFF. CDR3 DNA: TGCGCCAGCAGCCTGCAAGGGGGGCCCGATGAGCAGTTCTTC. V is TRBV5-1 and J is TRBJ2-1; either TRBD1 or TRBD2 may supply D (6 bases each). The CDR3 sequence is 14 residues long. Germline CDR1 is SGHRS and CDR2 is YFSETQ. Trimming shortened V by 4 bases and J by 8 bases, and 16 bases separated the two germline ends.

The gene calls are TRBV7-2 and TRBJ1-6; 8 bases are a match to TRBD1. J was trimmed by 12 bases and V by 5 bases; bases with no gene match: 6. Per the germline V gene, CDR1 is SGHTA and CDR2 is FQGNSA. CDR3 size: 13 residues. CDR3 DNA: TGTGCCAGCAGCGCTGGACAGGGTAGACCCCTCCACTTT. This codes for CASSAGQGRPLHF.

This clonotype was found many times. The V call is TRBV27, the J call TRBJ2-1, with D possibly matching TRBD2 (5 bases). The V end was cut by 6 bases, the J end by 8 bases, with 20 bases between. The CDR3 consists of 15 residues. The V gene's germline CDR1 is MNHEY and CDR2 SMNVEV (reference sequence). CDR3 amino acids: CASRLVKTGLDEQFF. CDR3 DNA sequence: TGTGCCAGCAGACTAGTCAAGACTGGCCTCGATGAGCAGTTCTTC.

This clonotype was observed many times. The V gene is TRBV7-6, the J gene TRBJ2-4; either TRBD1 or TRBD2 may fit D (6 bases each). The CDR3 is 17 amino acids. Germline V gives CDR1 SGHVS, CDR2 FNYEAQ. V was pared by 2 bases and J by 6 bases, with 20 bases between. The CDR3 DNA is TGTGCCAGCAGCTTAACCCCCTACCTACAGGGAGGAAACATTCAGTACTTC. Translation: CASSLTPYLQGGNIQYF.

Note on this clonotype: An end of the junction does not agree with germline; a read error may underlie this. The rearrangement uses TRBV4-2 and TRBJ2-2; maybe TRBD1 (5 bases). Germline V gene lookup returns CDR1 LGHNA and CDR2 YNFKEQ. The CDR3 length is 19 residues. This CDR3 is CASNSVAGKEAKNAGELFF. In nucleotides, the CDR3 is TGTGCCAGCAATTCCGTGGCAGGGAAGGAAGCGAAGAACGCCGGGGAGCTGTTTTTT.

In its sample, this clonotype was seen many times. The chain couples TRBV11-1 to TRBJ2-1, with 8 nucleotides matching TRBD1. Germline V gene lookup returns CDR1 SGHAT and CDR2 FQDESV (reference sequence). This CDR3 region has 16 residues. With V trimmed by 5 bases and J by 9 bases, 15 bases remained unmatched. CDR3 sequence (DNA): TGTGCCAGCAGCCGGGGTTCGGGACAGGTCATAGCTGAGCAGTTCTTC. Translation: CASSRGSGQVIAEQFF.

The rearrangement joins TRBV9 to TRBJ2-2, with D hard to call. The CDR3 extends over 13 amino acids. V lost 7 bases and J 2 bases, leaving 9 bases between the germline ends. Germline V gene lookup returns CDR1 SGDLS and CDR2 YYNGEE. The CDR3 spells CASRAFNTGELFF. As DNA, the CDR3 is TGTGCCAGCCGGGCCTTTAACACCGGGGAGCTGTTTTTT.

The rearrangement joins TRBV20-1 to TRBJ1-3; no clear D. This CDR3 spans 15 amino acids. Per the germline V gene, CDR1 is DFQATT and CDR2 is SNEGSKA (reference sequence). V lost 1 base and J 1 base, leaving 11 bases between the germline ends. CDR3 in amino acids: CSARGGSSSGNTIYF. In nucleotides, the CDR3 is TGCAGTGCTAGAGGCGGTTCCTCTTCTGGAAACACCATATATTTT.

This clonotype was detected many times. This chain links TRBV5-6 with TRBJ2-1; possibly TRBD1 or TRBD2 for D (5 bases each). V lost 4 bases, J lost 5 bases, and 22 bases lay in between. This CDR3 has 17 amino acids. Germline assignment: CDR1 SGHDT and CDR2 YYEEEE. The CDR3 reads CASSPKPGTRRNNEQFF. The CDR3 DNA sequence: TGTGCCAGCAGCCCCAAACCCGGGACCCGACGCAACAATGAGCAGTTCTTC.

This clonotype has a count of ten or more. The chain joins TRBV6-2 or TRBV6-3 to TRBJ2-3, with TRBD2 matching 8 bases. Germline CDR1 MNHEY, CDR2 SVGEGT. V lost 5 bases to trimming and J lost 4 bases; unmatched junction nucleotides: 5. This CDR3 region has 14 residues. As DNA, the CDR3 is TGTGCCAGCAGTACCGCGGGGGGCTCAGATACGCAGTATTTT. It yields the protein CASSTAGGSDTQYF.

This clonotype occurred a few times. The rearrangement uses TRBV7-9 and TRBJ1-2, with TRBD1 identical over 8 bases. This CDR3 contains 16 residues. Germline V gene lookup returns CDR1 SEHNR and CDR2 FQNEAQ (reference sequence). Germline trimming cut 5 bases from V and 3 bases from J; bases unmatched to any gene: 11. The CDR3: CASSAKKQGDHYGYTF. CDR3 sequence (DNA): TGTGCCAGCAGCGCTAAAAAACAGGGGGATCACTATGGCTACACCTTC.